This record looks at one T cell receptor (beta chain) sequence and its context. Researchers took blood at baseline, on cycle 4 day 1, and on cycle 7 day 1. The entry originates in a study of OX40 agonist ivuxolimab in advanced cancers. Study context: The study gave patients intravenous ivuxolimab at 0.01 to 10 mg/kg every 2 weeks. It was permissible to have had prior anti-PD-1, anti-PD-L1 or anti-CTLA-4 therapy, and about 40% had some.

Using immunoSEQ multiplex PCR, the repertoire was profiled, and TCRdb retains in-frame clones only, with some absent. The sample gives approximately 67,000 clones, around 83% of which show up once; roughly 2.4% is in the top ten. Germline assignment: CDR1 MGHDK and CDR2 SYGVNS. Germline trimming cut 6 bases from V and 7 bases from J; bases unmatched to any gene: 6. This CDR3 comprises 14 residues. This TCR was sampled from an adult with an advanced solid tumor such as melanoma, head and neck, liver or kidney cancer. Specimen: CD4+ or CD8+ T cells sorted from blood, collected in a trial of the OX40 agonist ivuxolimab. The chain combines TRBV25-1 with TRBJ1-6, with 7 bases identical to TRBD1. CDR3 DNA sequence: TGTGCCAGCAGCCTGGGACAGCAGAATTCACCCCTCCACTTT. This sequence encodes CASSLGQQNSPLHF.